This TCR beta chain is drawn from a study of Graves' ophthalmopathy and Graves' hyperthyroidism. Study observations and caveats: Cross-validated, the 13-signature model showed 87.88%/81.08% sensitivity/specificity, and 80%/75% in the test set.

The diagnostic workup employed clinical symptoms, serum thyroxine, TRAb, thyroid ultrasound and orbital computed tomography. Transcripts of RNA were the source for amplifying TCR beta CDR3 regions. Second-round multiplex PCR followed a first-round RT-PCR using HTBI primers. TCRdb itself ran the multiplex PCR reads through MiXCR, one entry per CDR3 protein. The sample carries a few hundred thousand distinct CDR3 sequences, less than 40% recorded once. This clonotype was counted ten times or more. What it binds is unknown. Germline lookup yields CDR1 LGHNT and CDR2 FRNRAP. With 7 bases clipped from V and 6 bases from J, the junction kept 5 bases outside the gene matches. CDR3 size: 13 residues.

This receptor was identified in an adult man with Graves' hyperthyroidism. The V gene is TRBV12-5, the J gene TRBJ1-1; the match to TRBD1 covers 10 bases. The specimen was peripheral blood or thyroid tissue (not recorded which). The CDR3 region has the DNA TGTGCTAGTGCCATAGGACAGGGGGCTGAAGCTTTCTTT. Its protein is CASAIGQGAEAFF. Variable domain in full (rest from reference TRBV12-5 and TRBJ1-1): DARVTQTPRHKVTEMGQEVTMRCQPILGHNTVFWYRQTMMQGLELLAYFRNRAPLDDSGMPKDRFSAEMPDATLATLKIQPSEPRDSAVYFCASAIGQGAEAFFGQGTRLTVV.